One sample yielded the 3 T cell receptor beta chains listed below, sequenced in a study of vaccination and CD4 T cells after COVID-19. Their antigens remain unidentified. Documented treatment: approximately nine-day PBMC culture with coronavirus spike peptide pools or control peptides (ViraFEST assay). The assay that was used to sequence DNA from cultured CD4+ T cells was the Oncomine TCR Beta short-read assay. MiXCR, run by TCRdb on the PCR reads, gives a single entry per CDR3 protein. The sample holds about 24,000 distinct CDR3 sequences, around 60% seen once. The input for sequencing was CD4+ T cells from blood, cultured in vitro, taken after SARS-CoV-2 vaccination. The receptors shown here come from a human donor who received a COVID-19 vaccine.

Turning to this clonotype: A junction boundary mismatches the germline segment, possibly from a read error. The chain carries TRBV7-9 and TRBJ1-2; D perhaps matches TRBD1 (5 bases). The CDR3 length is 16 residues. From germline, CDR1 is SEHNR and CDR2 FQNEAQ (reference sequence). CDR3 in amino acids: CASSLGQGGGLYDYTF. The CDR3 coding sequence is TGTGCCAGCAGCTTAGGGCAGGGCGGAGGCCTTTATGACTACACCTTC. Using reference TRBV7-9 and TRBJ1-2 for the parts outside the CDR3, the full variable domain is DTGVSQNPRHKITKRGQNVTFRCDPISEHNRLYWYRQTLGQGPEFLTYFQNEAQLEKSRLLSDRFSAERPKGSFSTLEIQRTEQGDSAMYLCASSLGQGGGLYDYTFGSGTRLTVV.

This chain joins TRBV2 and TRBJ1-5; 8 bases fit TRBD1. V lost 5 bases to trimming and J lost 2 bases; unmatched junction nucleotides: 8. The CDR3 runs to 16 residues. Germline loops: CDR1 SNHLY, CDR2 FYNNEI. The CDR3 loop reads CASSYRHRGGNQPQHF. As DNA, the CDR3 is TGTGCCAGCAGTTACCGACACAGGGGGGGCAATCAGCCCCAGCATTTT.

The CDR3 protein is CASRDDQPQHF. CDR3 nucleotide sequence: TGTGCCAGCAGAGACGATCAGCCCCAGCATTTT. V usage is TRBV25-1 and J usage is TRBJ1-5; D remains unclear. CDR3 length: 11 residues. V was pared by 6 bases and J by 5 bases, with 5 bases between. Germline-derived CDR1 and CDR2 are MGHDK and SYGVNS.